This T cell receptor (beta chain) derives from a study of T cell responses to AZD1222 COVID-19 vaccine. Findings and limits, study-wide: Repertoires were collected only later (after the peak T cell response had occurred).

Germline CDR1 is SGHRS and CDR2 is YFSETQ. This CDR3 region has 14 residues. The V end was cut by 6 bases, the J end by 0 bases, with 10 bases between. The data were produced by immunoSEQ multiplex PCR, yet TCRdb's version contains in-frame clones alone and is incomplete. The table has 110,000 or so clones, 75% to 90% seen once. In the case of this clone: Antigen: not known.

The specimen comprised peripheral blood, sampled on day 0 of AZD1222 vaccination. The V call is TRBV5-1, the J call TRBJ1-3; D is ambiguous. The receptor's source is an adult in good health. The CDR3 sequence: CASKQDLSGNTIYF. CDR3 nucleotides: TGCGCCAGCAAGCAGGACCTCTCTGGAAACACCATATATTTT. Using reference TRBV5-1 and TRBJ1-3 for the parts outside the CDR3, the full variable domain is KAGVTQTPRYLIKTRGQQVTLSCSPISGHRSVSWYQQTPGQGLQFLFEYFSETQRNKGNFPGRFSGRQFSNSRSEMNVSTLELGDSALYLCASKQDLSGNTIYFGEGSWLTVV.